This entry concerns a single T cell receptor beta chain. Germline V CDR1 and CDR2: MNHEY, SMNVEV (reference sequence). There are 14 residues in the CDR3. V shed 6 bases and J 2 bases; nucleotides not matched to a gene: 4. TCRdb's copy holds only in-frame clones and misses some; the assay was immunoSEQ multiplex PCR. This table holds some 720,000 clones, 88% found once. The entry originates in a study of shared T cell receptors in the human thymus. This sample also appeared in a second study, on human thymus T cells. In that study: Infants served as donors; they were healthy and Finnish and were having corrective surgery for congenital heart defects. Thymic material originated from resections removed in the course of corrective heart surgery. Biased V and J segment usage appeared in thymus and peripheral blood. Overlap was high between thymic repertoires from unrelated individuals, as reported in related research.

The sequence derives from a boy younger than two with a congenital heart defect. This chain connects TRBV27 to TRBJ2-7; TRBD2 matches at 10 bases. Sequences were obtained from thymocytes. In nucleotides, the CDR3 is TGTGCCAGCAGGGGACTAGCGCCAACCTACGAGCAGTACTTC. Protein product: CASRGLAPTYEQYF.